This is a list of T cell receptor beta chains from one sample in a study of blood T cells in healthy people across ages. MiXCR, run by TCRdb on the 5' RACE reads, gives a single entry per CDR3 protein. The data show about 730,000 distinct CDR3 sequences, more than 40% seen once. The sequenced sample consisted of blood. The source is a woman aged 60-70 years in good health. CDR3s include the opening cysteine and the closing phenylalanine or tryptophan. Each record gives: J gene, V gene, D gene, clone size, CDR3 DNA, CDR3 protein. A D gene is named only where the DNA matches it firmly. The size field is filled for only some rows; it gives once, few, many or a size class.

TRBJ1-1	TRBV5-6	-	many	TGTGCCAGCAGCTCCGATGCAGGGAACACTGAAGCTTTCTTT	CASSSDAGNTEAFF
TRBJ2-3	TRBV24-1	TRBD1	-	TGTGCCACCAGTGATTGGTGGGCAGGGGGCGCAGATACGCAGTATTTT	CATSDWWAGGADTQYF
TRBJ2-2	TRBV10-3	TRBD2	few	TGTGCCATCATAACTAGCGGGAGGCCGAACACCGGGGAGCTGTTTTTT	CAIITSGRPNTGELFF
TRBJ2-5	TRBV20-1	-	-	TGCAGTGCGCACAGGGCCGAGACCCAGTACTTC	CSAHRAETQYF
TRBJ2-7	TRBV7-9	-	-	TGTGCCAGCAGCCTAACGGGGGCAGACTACGAGCAGTACTTC	CASSLTGADYEQYF
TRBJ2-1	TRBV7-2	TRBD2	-	TGTGCCAGCAGCTTTCGGACTAGCGTTGAGCAGTTCTTC	CASSFRTSVEQFF
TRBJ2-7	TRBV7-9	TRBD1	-	TGTGCCAGCAGCGAGACAGGGGACGAGCAGTACTTC	CASSETGDEQYF
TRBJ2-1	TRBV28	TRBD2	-	TGTGCCAGCAGTCCTGGACTAGCGGGGTACGAGCTTGAGCAGTTCTTC	CASSPGLAGYELEQFF
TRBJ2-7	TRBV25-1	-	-	TGTGCCAGCAGTGGATCCGGGACTGGCGCCTACGAGCAGTACTTC	CASSGSGTGAYEQYF
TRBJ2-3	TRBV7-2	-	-	TGTGCCAGCAGCTTAAGGCTAGGATACCTCACAGATACGCAGTATTTT	CASSLRLGYLTDTQYF
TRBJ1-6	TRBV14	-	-	TGTGCCAGCAGCGATACAGGATATAATTCACCCCTCCACTTT	CASSDTGYNSPLHF
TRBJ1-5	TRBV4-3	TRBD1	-	TGCGCCAGCAGCCAAGAAAGGGGGCTTCAGCCCCAGCATTTT	CASSQERGLQPQHF
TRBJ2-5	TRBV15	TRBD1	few	TGTGCCACCAGCAGAGATAAAGGACAGGGGGAAGAGACCCAGTACTTC	CATSRDKGQGEETQYF
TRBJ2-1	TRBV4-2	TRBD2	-	TGTGCCAGCAGCCAAGACGGCGGGAGTAGGTACAATGAGCAGTTCTTC	CASSQDGGSRYNEQFF
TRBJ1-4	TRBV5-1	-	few	TGCGCCAGCAGCCTCCGAAGGGATGAAAAACTGTTTTTT	CASSLRRDEKLFF
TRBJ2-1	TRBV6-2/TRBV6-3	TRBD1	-	TGTGCCAGCAGCCAAGGGACAGTCCTACTCCAAGAGACCCAGTTCTTC	CASSQGTVLLQETQFF